These 11 T cell receptor beta chains originate from one sample sequenced in a study of blood T cell repertoires in COVID-19. Sequencing was performed with immunoSEQ multiplex PCR; in TCRdb, only in-frame clones are kept and a portion is missing. This table holds about 170,000 clones, 82% found once. The material sequenced was peripheral blood. The receptor source for this set is a woman aged 35 to 49 with COVID-19, enrolled during active disease.

The V gene is TRBV6-6, the J gene TRBJ1-5, with 7 bases identical to TRBD1. This CDR3 is built from 16 residues. V shed 5 bases and J 7 bases; nucleotides not matched to a gene: 14. Germline V gives CDR1 MNHNY, CDR2 SVGAGI (reference sequence). CDR3 in DNA: TGTGCCAGCAGTACAGGTCGACAGGGTGTCGGCCAGCCCCAGCATTTT. This translates into CASSTGRQGVGQPQHF.

The V call is TRBV5-4, the J call TRBJ2-2; D gene ambiguous. The CDR3 has 14 amino acids. The germline V gene encodes CDR1 SGHNT and CDR2 YYREEE (reference sequence). The V gene lost 2 bases and the J gene lost 1 base, with 6 bases spanning the gap. CDR3 region: CASSFQRNTGELFF. The CDR3 DNA reads TGTGCCAGCAGCTTCCAGCGGAACACCGGGGAGCTGTTTTTT.

This clone was picked up one time. The chain links TRBV29-1 to TRBJ1-1; 7 nucleotides line up with TRBD1. Per the germline V gene, CDR1 is SQVTM and CDR2 is ANQGSEA. Trimming cost V 7 bases and J 4 bases; bases outside gene matches: 6. The CDR3 sequence is 12 residues long. The CDR3 reads CSGSRDSTEAFF. CDR3 nucleotide sequence: TGCAGCGGATCCCGGGACAGCACTGAAGCTTTCTTT.

V is TRBV29-1 and J is TRBJ1-2, with 8 bases fitting TRBD1. The V gene end was trimmed by 1 base and the J gene end by 3 bases; junction bases not matched to a gene: 4. Germline assignment: CDR1 SQVTM and CDR2 ANQGSEA. The CDR3 is 14 amino acids. CDR3 protein: CSVEGQGIDYGYTF. The CDR3 bases are TGCAGCGTTGAAGGACAGGGGATTGACTATGGCTACACCTTC.

The chain joins TRBV14 to TRBJ2-5, with D perhaps TRBD1 (6 bases). Germline CDR1 SGHDN, CDR2 FVKESK. CDR3 length: 13 amino acids. V shed 1 base and J shed 5 bases, with 8 bases lying between them. CDR3 in DNA: TGTGCCAGCAGCCAAGGACAGGTGGAGACCCAGTACTTC. Translation: CASSQGQVETQYF.

V gene TRBV4-1 combines with J gene TRBJ2-3, with D unresolved. This CDR3 has 15 amino acids. Trimming pared 1 base from V and 4 bases from J, leaving 12 bases between. CDR1 is MGHRA and CDR2 is YSYEKL in the germline V gene. The CDR3 reads CASSQVTIRADTQYF. As DNA, the CDR3 is TGCGCCAGCAGCCAAGTCACCATACGCGCAGATACGCAGTATTTT.

The chain combines TRBV9 with TRBJ1-3; D gene unclear. This CDR3 is built from 14 residues. V lost 4 bases to trimming and J lost 0 bases, with 8 bases between them. Germline V gene data show CDR1 as SGDLS and CDR2 as YYNGEE. Here the CDR3 reads CASSPVPSGNTIYF. The CDR3 DNA sequence: TGTGCCAGCAGCCCCGTCCCCTCTGGAAACACCATATATTTT.

The table lists this clone with a few counts. The chain combines TRBV6-5 with TRBJ1-5; D call uncertain. CDR1 is MNHEY and CDR2 is SVGAGI in the germline V gene. The CDR3 has 13 amino acids. V was cut by 6 bases and J by 4 bases, with 10 bases left in between. The CDR3 protein is CASRVTLNQPQHF. In nucleotides, the CDR3 is TGTGCCAGCAGGGTGACACTGAATCAGCCCCAGCATTTT.

The chain has TRBV6-5 and TRBJ1-1, with D unresolved. The germline gives CDR1 MNHEY, CDR2 SVGAGI. CDR3 length: 14 residues. V lost 6 bases and J lost 7, with 18 bases in between. The CDR3: CASSPSVPLSEAFF. The CDR3 coding sequence is TGTGCCAGCAGCCCATCGGTCCCGTTAAGTGAAGCTTTCTTT.

The gene calls are TRBV6-5 and TRBJ2-2; 7 bases fit TRBD1. The CDR3 length is 13 residues. Per germline, CDR1 MNHEY and CDR2 SVGAGI. Trimming took 0 bases from V and 9 from J; bases not matched to a gene: 1. The chain's CDR3 is CASSYSGGRELFF. The CDR3 bases are TGTGCCAGCAGTTACTCAGGGGGCAGGGAGCTGTTTTTT.

This chain links TRBV6-6 with TRBJ1-5; no clear D gene. V lost 7 bases and J lost 2, with 12 bases in between. This CDR3 is 14 amino acids long. The germline gives CDR1 MNHNY, CDR2 SVGAGI (reference sequence). CDR3: CASTVWGGNQPQHF. CDR3 nucleotide sequence: TGTGCCAGCACCGTGTGGGGAGGCAATCAGCCCCAGCATTTT.